Shown below are 11 T cell receptor beta chains from a single sample sequenced in a study of high-grade serous ovarian cancer treatment subgroups. Tumor samples were taken before definitive surgery or chemotherapy. The data were produced by immunoSEQ multiplex PCR, yet TCRdb's version contains in-frame clones alone and is incomplete. The table lists approximately 5,000 clones, approximately 70% of them singletons, with 9.3% in the top ten. Sequenced sample: tumor tissue. These receptors were taken from a human donor with high-grade serous ovarian cancer.

This clone was counted a single time. The CDR3 reads CASSFMGSNQPQHF. The CDR3 nucleotides read TGTGCCAGCAGTTTCATGGGTAGCAATCAGCCCCAGCATTTT. V and J are TRBV27 and TRBJ1-5; no clear D gene. Germline V gene lookup returns CDR1 MNHEY and CDR2 SMNVEV (reference sequence). V was pared by 3 bases and J by 0 bases, with 6 bases between. The CDR3 length is 14 residues.

The rearrangement uses TRBV2 and TRBJ2-7, with 7 bases matching TRBD1. CDR1 and CDR2 from the germline V gene are SNHLY and FYNNEI. The CDR3 covers 15 residues. The junction had 7 bases not matched to a gene; V was cut back by 5 bases and J by 0 bases. CDR3 residues: CASSRDSAISYEQYF. The CDR3 DNA reads as TGTGCCAGCAGTCGGGACAGCGCCATCTCCTACGAGCAGTACTTC. Complete variable domain (other parts from reference TRBV2 and TRBJ2-7): EPEVTQTPSHQVTQMGQEVILRCVPISNHLYFYWYRQILGQKVEFLVSFYNNEISEKSEIFDDQFSVERPDGSNFTLKIRSTKLEDSAMYFCASSRDSAISYEQYFGPGTRLTVT.

The J gene is TRBJ2-3, the V gene TRBV5-6, with TRBD2 as a possible D gene (6 bases). V shed 0 bases and J shed 2 bases, with 16 bases lying between them. The CDR3 consists of 17 residues. Per germline, CDR1 SGHDT and CDR2 YYEEEE. The CDR3 protein is CASSLAWDLQPTDTQYF. The DNA for the CDR3 is TGTGCCAGCAGCTTGGCTTGGGACTTACAACCCACAGATACGCAGTATTTT.

V gene TRBV5-6 combines with J gene TRBJ2-5; 10 positions agree with TRBD2. Looked up from germline, CDR1 is SGHDT and CDR2 is YYEEEE. The CDR3 is made up of 16 amino acids. V dropped 1 base and J dropped 5; count of bases not matched to a gene: 8. In nucleotides, the CDR3 is TGTGCCAGCAGCTTGAGTATAGCGGGAGGTAGGGAGACCCAGTACTTC. Its translation: CASSLSIAGGRETQYF. The complete variable domain, with remaining parts taken from reference TRBV5-6 and TRBJ2-5, reads DAGVTQSPTHLIKTRGQQVTLRCSPKSGHDTVSWYQQALGQGPQFIFQYYEEEERQRGNFPDRFSGHQFPNYSSELNVNALLLGDSALYLCASSLSIAGGRETQYFGPGTRLLVL.

The chain has TRBV6-5 and TRBJ1-4, with TRBD1 matching 8 bases. The germline V gene encodes CDR1 MNHEY and CDR2 SVGAGI. Trimming took 5 bases from V and 5 from J; bases not matched to a gene: 7. This CDR3 region has 15 residues. DNA of the CDR3: TGTGCCAGCAGTACCCGGACAGGGACAAATGAAAAACTGTTTTTT. It codes for CASSTRTGTNEKLFF.

The chain carries TRBV7-9 and TRBJ1-1, with 7 bases matching TRBD1. V trimming: 1 base; J trimming: 2 bases; junction bases outside the gene matches: 1. CDR1 and CDR2 from the germline V gene are SEHNR and FQNEAQ (reference sequence). This CDR3 comprises 14 residues. DNA of the CDR3: TGTGCCAGCAGCTTAGGGGACAGAAACACTGAAGCTTTCTTT. It is translated as CASSLGDRNTEAFF.

This clone is a singleton in its sample. The chain is built from TRBV14 and TRBJ2-2; weak D call: TRBD1 (5 bases). The germline V gene encodes CDR1 SGHDN and CDR2 FVKESK. The CDR3 extends over 16 amino acids. V was pared by 4 bases and J by 0 bases, with 12 bases between. In DNA, the CDR3 is TGTGCCAGCAGCCGTACTGACAGCGCGAACACCGGGGAGCTGTTTTTT. Residues: CASSRTDSANTGELFF.

This clone was seen only a few times. This rearrangement joins TRBV30 to TRBJ1-5, with D unclear. With 3 bases removed from V and 4 bases from J, the gap between germline ends came to 7 bases. The CDR3 loop spans 12 amino acids. Germline-derived CDR1 and CDR2 are GTSNPN and SVGIG (reference sequence). The CDR3 DNA reads as TGTGCCTGGAGCCGGACGAATCAGCCCCAGCATTTT. Its translation: CAWSRTNQPQHF.

The chain carries TRBV7-2 and TRBJ2-1; TRBD2 agrees at 11 bases. The CDR3 is 19 residues long. From germline, CDR1 is SGHTA and CDR2 FQGNSA. J was trimmed by 0 bases and V by 1 base; bases with no gene match: 8. The CDR3: CASSLVFSGRASSYNEQFF. The CDR3 nucleotides are TGTGCCAGCAGCTTAGTTTTTAGCGGGAGGGCAAGCTCCTACAATGAGCAGTTCTTC.

This clone is a singleton in its sample. The CDR3 DNA reads TGCGCCAGCAGCTTGGACAGGGGGCCCTACGAGCAGTACTTC. Protein product: CASSLDRGPYEQYF. The chain joins TRBV5-1 to TRBJ2-7, with 9 bases aligning to TRBD1. Germline CDR1 reads SGHRS; CDR2 reads YFSETQ. CDR3 length: 14 amino acids. The V and J ends lost 0 bases and 2 bases, in that order; junction bases with no gene match: 0.

The chain has TRBV30 and TRBJ2-2; D remains unclear. Trimming stripped 5 bases from V and 2 bases from J, with 3 bases between. The CDR3 is made up of 11 amino acids. Germline CDR1 GTSNPN, CDR2 SVGIG (reference sequence). The DNA of the CDR3 is TGTGCCTGGGGAAACACCGGGGAGCTGTTTTTT. It encodes CAWGNTGELFF.